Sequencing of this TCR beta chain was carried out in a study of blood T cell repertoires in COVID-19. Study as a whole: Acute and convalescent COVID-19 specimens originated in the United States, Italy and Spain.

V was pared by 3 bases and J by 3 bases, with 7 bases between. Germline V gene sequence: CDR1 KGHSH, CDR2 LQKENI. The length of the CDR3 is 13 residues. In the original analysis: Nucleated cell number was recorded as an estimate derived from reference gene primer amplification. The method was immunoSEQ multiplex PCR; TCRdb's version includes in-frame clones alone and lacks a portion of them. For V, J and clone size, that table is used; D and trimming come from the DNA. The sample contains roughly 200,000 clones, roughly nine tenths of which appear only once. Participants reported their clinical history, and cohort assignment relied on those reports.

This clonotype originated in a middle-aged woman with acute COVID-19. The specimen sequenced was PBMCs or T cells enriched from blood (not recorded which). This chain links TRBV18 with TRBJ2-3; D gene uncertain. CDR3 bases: TGTGCCAGCTCACCCCCAGGAACAGATACGCAGTATTTT. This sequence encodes CASSPPGTDTQYF.